These 30 T cell receptor beta chains were sequenced from one sample in a study of cytomegalovirus exposure and HLA in healthy donors. PCR was performed using 60 Vbeta and 13 Jbeta primers. Repertoires were generated with immunoSEQ multiplex PCR, while TCRdb's copy carries only in-frame clones and drops some. The sample includes 110,000 to 150,000 clones, around 80% of them seen just once. The sample comprised PBMCs. The receptors derive from a man aged 18 to 29 in good health and CMV-seropositive.

V usage is TRBV10-2 and J usage is TRBJ1-1; D is ambiguous. This CDR3 is 13 amino acids long. V was clipped by 7 bases and J by 1 base, with 10 bases between them. Germline CDR1 is WSHSY and CDR2 is SAAADI. The CDR3 loop is CASKTRENTEAFF. CDR3 bases: TGCGCCAGCAAGACGAGGGAGAACACTGAAGCTTTCTTT.

The table lists this clone with a count of one. The rearrangement joins TRBV29-1 to TRBJ2-3; maybe TRBD2 (6 bases). V was cut by 7 bases and J by 4 bases, with 12 bases left in between. This CDR3 is 12 amino acids long. The germline gives CDR1 SQVTM, CDR2 ANQGSEA. The CDR3: CSAGLGADTQYF. In nucleotides, the CDR3 is TGCAGCGCGGGACTCGGGGCAGATACGCAGTATTTT.

The chain uses TRBV29-1 and TRBJ2-2; 11 bases map to TRBD1. The J segment lost 5 bases and the V segment lost 6 bases, leaving 2 bases of the junction unmatched. Germline V gene lookup returns CDR1 SQVTM and CDR2 ANQGSEA. The CDR3 has 13 amino acids. CDR3 coding DNA: TGCAGCGTATGGGACAGGGGGACCGGGGAGCTGTTTTTT. Its translation: CSVWDRGTGELFF.

V and J are TRBV5-1 and TRBJ1-4, with 7 bases that match TRBD1. The CDR3 is made up of 18 amino acids. CDR1 and CDR2 from the germline V gene are SGHRS and YFSETQ. V lost 4 bases, J lost 0 bases, and 12 bases stayed unmatched. The CDR3 here is CASSPVPGQATTNEKLFF. For the CDR3, the DNA is TGCGCCAGCAGCCCAGTACCAGGACAGGCGACAACTAATGAAAAACTGTTTTTT.

This clone was seen a few times. This chain joins TRBV28 and TRBJ1-2; no firm D call. This CDR3 is built from 13 residues. V lost 6 bases to trimming and J lost 4 bases, with 12 bases between them. Germline lookup yields CDR1 MDHEN and CDR2 SYDVKM. The CDR3 protein is CASSEDRGYGYTF. Here the CDR3 DNA reads TGTGCCAGCAGCGAGGATCGGGGCTATGGCTACACCTTC.

V and J are TRBV7-3 and TRBJ2-2, with 10 bases aligning to TRBD2. The CDR3 is 15 amino acids. CDR1 and CDR2 (germline): SGHTA, FQGTGA. V gave up 2 bases and J gave up 4 bases; unmatched junction bases: 1. The CDR3, as DNA: TGTGCCAGCAGCTTACTAGCGGGAGCCACCGGGGAGCTGTTTTTT. Amino acids: CASSLLAGATGELFF.

The chain is built from TRBV5-1 and TRBJ1-1; tentatively, D is TRBD1 (6 bases). This CDR3 is built from 14 residues. In germline, CDR1 is SGHRS, CDR2 YFSETQ. Between the trimmed V and J ends, which lost 5 bases and 1 base, there was a span of 12 bases. DNA for the CDR3: TGCGCCAGCAGGGGGGGAGGGGGGAACACTGAAGCTTTCTTT. Protein: CASRGGGGNTEAFF.

The CDR3 loop is CASSATGGIGGYTF. In DNA, the CDR3 is TGCGCCAGCAGCGCGACAGGGGGCATTGGTGGCTACACCTTC. This chain connects TRBV5-1 to TRBJ1-2; 10 nucleotides align to TRBD1. The CDR3 loop spans 14 amino acids. Germline V gives CDR1 SGHRS, CDR2 YFSETQ. The ends lost 4 bases at V and 7 bases at J; junction bases unmatched: 7.

This clone turned up a few times. The V gene is TRBV5-1, the J gene TRBJ2-3, with D possibly matching TRBD2 (5 bases). CDR1 SGHRS and CDR2 YFSETQ come from the germline V gene. V was trimmed by 4 bases and J by 1 base, leaving 13 bases between them. The CDR3 covers 15 residues. CDR3 in DNA: TGCGCCAGCAGCCTCCGGGGAGCGGGCACAGATACGCAGTATTTT. This translates into CASSLRGAGTDTQYF.

The gene calls are TRBV19 and TRBJ1-6, with D possibly being TRBD1 (5 bases). Looked up from germline, CDR1 is LNHDA and CDR2 is SQIVND (reference sequence). The ends were cut back, 5 bases at V and 9 bases at J, with 8 bases in the middle. This CDR3 has 12 residues. The CDR3 region is CASSPGISPLHF. The CDR3 DNA reads TGTGCCAGTAGTCCAGGGATTTCACCCCTCCACTTT.

The gene calls are TRBV28 and TRBJ1-2, with D uncertain. There are 12 residues in the CDR3. Germline-derived CDR1 and CDR2 are MDHEN and SYDVKM. V lost 3 bases, J lost 3 bases, and 5 bases lay in between. For the CDR3, the DNA is TGTGCCAGCAGTTTTTCCGACTATGGCTACACCTTC. Translating it yields CASSFSDYGYTF.

The chain links TRBV6-1 to TRBJ1-5; possible D gene TRBD1, 6 bases. The CDR3 is made up of 13 amino acids. Germline V CDR1 and CDR2: MNHNS, SASEGT. The V end was cut by 5 bases, the J end by 6 bases, with 11 bases between. The CDR3 region is CASSIQGSQPQHF. The CDR3 nucleotides are TGTGCCAGCAGTATCCAGGGGAGTCAGCCCCAGCATTTT.

The chain employs TRBV28 and TRBJ1-2, with unresolved D. The CDR3 consists of 15 residues. The V gene's germline CDR1 is MDHEN and CDR2 SYDVKM. V was pared by 5 bases and J by 4 bases, with 17 bases between. The CDR3 nucleotides read TGTGCCAGCAGTCCGCTGGAGGGCCCCTTCTATGGCTACACCTTC. Translating gives CASSPLEGPFYGYTF.

This clone occurred a few times. The genes are TRBV6-6 and TRBJ2-7; D gene unclear. Germline V gene lookup returns CDR1 MNHNY and CDR2 SVGAGI (reference sequence). V shed 2 bases and J shed 4 bases, with 6 bases lying between them. The CDR3 is made up of 12 amino acids. The DNA for the CDR3 is TGTGCCAGCAGTTACCAGATGTACGAGCAGTACTTC. This encodes CASSYQMYEQYF.

This sequence joins TRBV30 and TRBJ1-1; possibly TRBD1 for D (5 bases). Germline V gene sequence: CDR1 GTSNPN, CDR2 SVGIG (reference sequence). Trimming took off 4 bases at V and 1 base at J, with 13 bases between the two ends. This CDR3 is built from 14 residues. CDR3 sequence reads: CAWNTGSRNTEAFF. CDR3 nucleotide sequence: TGTGCCTGGAACACAGGTTCTAGGAACACTGAAGCTTTCTTT.

The CDR3 here is CASSTGTEVDEQFF. CDR3 in DNA: TGTGCCAGCAGTACCGGGACAGAAGTCGATGAGCAGTTCTTC. V usage is TRBV6-5 and J usage is TRBJ2-1; 7 bases are shared with TRBD1. Germline CDR1 MNHEY, CDR2 SVGAGI. The V segment lost 5 bases and the J segment 8 bases; nucleotides outside the gene matches: 9. This CDR3 region has 14 residues.

In this sample, this clone turned up once. The chain joins TRBV15 to TRBJ1-1, with a weak D call TRBD1 (5 bases). Germline V lookup: CDR1 LNHNV, CDR2 YYDKDF (reference sequence). The CDR3 spans 14 residues. The V end lost 3 bases, the J end lost 3 bases, and 11 bases lay between the germline ends. CDR3 in DNA: TGTGCCACCAGCAGTGACAGAACTTACACTGAAGCTTTCTTT. As protein: CATSSDRTYTEAFF.

The rearrangement uses TRBV30 and TRBJ1-1; D is possibly TRBD1 (5 bases). Germline CDR1 is GTSNPN and CDR2 is SVGIG (reference sequence). The CDR3 spans 13 residues. Trimming removed 2 bases at V and 1 base at J, with 8 bases between. The CDR3 protein is CAWSQGGNTEAFF. CDR3 nucleotides: TGTGCCTGGAGTCAGGGCGGGAACACTGAAGCTTTCTTT.

The genes are TRBV21-1 and TRBJ1-3; the D call TRBD1 from the table was never checked on the DNA. TRBV21-1 is classified as a pseudogene. The CDR3 covers 17 residues. The CDR3 DNA follows: TGTGCCAGCAGCAAATTCAGGAACTGGTCCTCTGGAAACACCATATATTTT. Amino acid sequence: CASSKFRNWSSGNTIYF.

V usage is TRBV6-1 and J usage is TRBJ1-1, with 12 bases matching TRBD1. Germline CDR1 and CDR2: MNHNS and SASEGT. V lost 4 bases to trimming and J lost 1 base; unmatched junction nucleotides: 10. The CDR3 extends over 18 amino acids. CDR3 DNA: TGTGCCAGCAGTGGTTCCCCGGGACAGGGGGCCCCGAACACTGAAGCTTTCTTT. It specifies CASSGSPGQGAPNTEAFF.

This chain joins TRBV6-1 and TRBJ1-5; TRBD1 aligns across 9 bases. Trimming removed 3 bases from V and 4 bases from J; junction bases left unmatched: 16. Germline CDR1 reads MNHNS; CDR2 reads SASEGT. The CDR3 is made up of 19 amino acids. CDR3 sequence (DNA): TGTGCCAGCAGTGAGCCGGGACAGGGAGTATTTTTGGGGAATCAGCCCCAGCATTTT. It is translated as CASSEPGQGVFLGNQPQHF.

The CDR3 protein is CATSRDSKGGLYNQPQHF. CDR3 in DNA: TGTGCCACCAGCAGGGACTCGAAAGGTGGGCTCTACAATCAGCCCCAGCATTTT. The chain joins TRBV15 to TRBJ1-5; no definite D call. This CDR3 comprises 18 residues. Trimming took off 3 bases at V and 3 bases at J, with 21 bases between the two ends. In germline, CDR1 is LNHNV, CDR2 YYDKDF (reference sequence).

CDR3 bases: TGTGCCAGTAGTAGGACAGGGGTGGGAGTGGAACAGCCCCAGCATTTT. Translating gives CASSRTGVGVEQPQHF. The chain combines TRBV19 with TRBJ1-5; TRBD1 agrees at 9 bases. This CDR3 contains 16 residues. The V segment lost 4 bases and the J segment 7 bases; nucleotides outside the gene matches: 11. Germline loops: CDR1 LNHDA, CDR2 SQIVND (reference sequence).

The V call is TRBV28, the J call TRBJ2-5; D is unresolved. The CDR3 extends over 12 amino acids. Germline V CDR1 and CDR2: MDHEN, SYDVKM. V dropped 5 bases and J dropped 5 bases, with 9 bases sitting between them. The CDR3 reads CASSPGRETQYF. CDR3 coding DNA: TGTGCCAGCAGTCCGGGTCGGGAGACCCAGTACTTC. Supplemented by reference TRBV28 and TRBJ2-5, the full variable domain reads DVKVTQSSRYLVKRTGEKVFLECVQDMDHENMFWYRQDPGLGLRLIYFSYDVKMKEKGDIPEGYSVSREKKERFSLILESASTNQTSMYLCASSPGRETQYFGPGTRLLVL.

The V gene is TRBV27, the J gene TRBJ1-5, with 9 bases identical to TRBD1. Per germline, CDR1 MNHEY and CDR2 SMNVEV (reference sequence). V dropped 2 bases and J dropped 5; count of bases not matched to a gene: 7. There are 16 residues in the CDR3. The CDR3 sequence: CASSLGRRTGDQPQHF. The DNA for the CDR3 is TGTGCCAGCAGTTTAGGGCGGAGGACAGGGGATCAGCCCCAGCATTTT.

The gene calls are TRBV28 and TRBJ2-7; 10 nucleotides align to TRBD1. Germline loops: CDR1 MDHEN, CDR2 SYDVKM. CDR3 length: 14 residues. V was clipped by 8 bases and J by 5 bases; unmatched bases: 9. The CDR3 region has the DNA TGTGCCAGCGGCCCCGGGACAGGGGACGACGAGCAGTACTTC. Translated, it gives CASGPGTGDDEQYF.

The V call is TRBV7-3, the J call TRBJ2-7; TRBD1 matches 11 bases. The CDR3 spans 15 residues. From germline, CDR1 is SGHTA and CDR2 FQGTGA. V lost 5 bases to trimming and J lost 4 bases; unmatched junction nucleotides: 7. The CDR3 nucleotides read TGTGCCAGCAGCACCGACGGGACAGGGGGGTACGAGCAGTACTTC. It encodes CASSTDGTGGYEQYF.

This chain uses TRBV5-6 with TRBJ2-7, with D perhaps matching TRBD1 (7 bases). This CDR3 is built from 15 residues. Trimming cost V 2 bases and J 0 bases, with 12 bases left between them. Germline V gene data show CDR1 as SGHDT and CDR2 as YYEEEE. CDR3: CASSFPGGSSYEQYF. The CDR3 DNA sequence: TGTGCCAGCAGCTTCCCAGGGGGGAGCTCCTACGAGCAGTACTTC.

The chain employs TRBV19 and TRBJ1-3; 7 bases are shared with TRBD1. The junction had 7 bases not matched to a gene; V was cut back by 5 bases and J by 3 bases. The length of the CDR3 is 15 residues. The germline V gene has CDR1 LNHDA and CDR2 SQIVND (reference sequence). The CDR3 sequence is CASSPWDSDGNTIYF. The CDR3 DNA reads as TGTGCCAGTAGTCCTTGGGACAGCGATGGAAACACCATATATTTT. Complete variable domain (other parts from reference TRBV19 and TRBJ1-3): DGGITQSPKYLFRKEGQNVTLSCEQNLNHDAMYWYRQDPGQGLRLIYYSQIVNDFQKGDIAEGYSVSREKKESFPLTVTSAQKNPTAFYLCASSPWDSDGNTIYFGEGSWLTVV.

J is TRBJ2-5 and V is TRBV5-1; possibly TRBD1 for D (6 bases). The J call is in doubt because the DNA end fits TRBJ2-7 better. This CDR3 has 14 amino acids. Germline CDR1 SGHRS, CDR2 YFSETQ. DNA for the CDR3: TGCGCCAGCAGCTTGCAGGGGAGCTCCTACGAGCAGTACTTC. Translation: CASSLQGSSYEQYF.